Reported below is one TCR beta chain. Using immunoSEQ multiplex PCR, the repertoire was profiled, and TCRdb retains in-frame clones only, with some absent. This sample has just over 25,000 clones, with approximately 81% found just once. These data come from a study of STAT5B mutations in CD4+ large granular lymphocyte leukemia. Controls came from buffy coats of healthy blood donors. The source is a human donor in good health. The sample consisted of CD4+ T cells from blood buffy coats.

The CDR3 region has the DNA TGTGCCAGCAGCTTAGGGACAGGGGGCGCAGGCTATGGCTACACCTTC. Amino acid sequence: CASSLGTGGAGYGYTF. The chain joins TRBV7-2 to TRBJ1-2, with 11 bases identical to TRBD1. V trimming: 1 base; J trimming: 4 bases; junction bases outside the gene matches: 5. CDR3 length equals 16 residues. Germline lookup yields CDR1 SGHTA and CDR2 FQGNSA.